Below are 28 T cell receptor beta chains sequenced from a single sample in a study of blood T cell repertoires in COVID-19. This table comes from immunoSEQ multiplex PCR, and its TCRdb copy is limited to in-frame clones, with some not included. The sample lists around 200,000 clones; about 90% were seen once. Sequencing was done on a sample of peripheral blood. The receptor source for this set is a man aged 40-49 years with active or convalescent COVID-19.

This clone was detected a few times. The rearrangement joins TRBV27 to TRBJ1-1; D is unresolved. CDR1 MNHEY and CDR2 SMNVEV come from the germline V gene (reference sequence). CDR3 size: 14 residues. With 0 bases removed from V and 3 bases from J, the gap between germline ends came to 8 bases. CDR3: CASSLSGRYTEAFF. The CDR3 DNA reads TGTGCCAGCAGTTTATCGGGGAGATACACTGAAGCTTTCTTT.

The rearrangement joins TRBV24-1 to TRBJ2-3, with D tentatively TRBD2 (7 bases). CDR1 is KGHDR, CDR2 SFDVKD, per germline. Trimming removed 10 bases from V and 0 bases from J, with 13 bases in between. The CDR3 consists of 14 residues. The CDR3 region has the DNA TGTGCCACAGGGGGGGCACTGAGCACAGATACGCAGTATTTT. Its translation is CATGGALSTDTQYF.

The rearrangement joins TRBV7-9 to TRBJ1-1; D remains ambiguous. The V end lost 0 bases, the J end lost 5 bases, and 13 bases lay between the germline ends. CDR1 is SEHNR and CDR2 is FQNEAQ in the germline V gene (reference sequence). The length of the CDR3 is 15 residues. CDR3 nucleotide sequence: TGTGCCAGCAGCTTAGCGGAGGCAGGTAGGACTGAAGCTTTCTTT. This codes for CASSLAEAGRTEAFF.

The V and J genes are TRBV5-4 and TRBJ1-1, with 9 bases that match TRBD1. CDR1 is SGHNT and CDR2 is YYREEE in the germline V gene (reference sequence). V lost 3 bases and J lost 5; bases outside the gene matches: 5. This CDR3 spans 14 amino acids. The CDR3 nucleotides are TGTGCCAGCAGCTCCGCGGACAGGGGAACTGAAGCTTTCTTT. As protein: CASSSADRGTEAFF.

The V gene is TRBV6-6, the J gene TRBJ2-2, with 9 bases that match TRBD1. This CDR3 comprises 14 residues. J lost 6 bases, V lost 6 bases, and 5 bases had no gene match. CDR1 is MNHNY, CDR2 SVGAGI, per germline (reference sequence). The CDR3 nucleotides read TGTGCCAGCAGGACAGGGGGTGAGGCCGGGGAGCTGTTTTTT. This encodes CASRTGGEAGELFF.

The rearrangement links TRBV27 to TRBJ1-1; TRBD1 matches 7 bases. The CDR3 runs 17 residues. Trimming cost V 4 bases and J 4 bases; bases outside gene matches: 15. Germline V gives CDR1 MNHEY, CDR2 SMNVEV (reference sequence). The CDR3 sequence: CASSSKTGPGGTTEAFF. The CDR3 coding sequence is TGTGCCAGCAGTTCCAAAACTGGGCCAGGGGGGACCACTGAAGCTTTCTTT.

The V gene is TRBV19, the J gene TRBJ2-7; maybe TRBD2 (5 bases). This CDR3 comprises 16 residues. The germline CDR1 and CDR2 sequences are LNHDA and SQIVND (reference sequence). V gave up 4 bases and J gave up 3 bases, with 19 bases separating them. CDR3 bases: TGTGCCAGTAGTACCACCTCTTGGCGAGGGTTCTACGAGCAGTACTTC. Translated: CASSTTSWRGFYEQYF.

This chain connects TRBV19 to TRBJ1-4; 8 bases match TRBD1. From germline, CDR1 is LNHDA and CDR2 SQIVND (reference sequence). V gave up 3 bases and J gave up 7 bases; unmatched junction bases: 7. CDR3 length equals 15 residues. The CDR3 protein is CASSISQGVIEKLFF. CDR3 bases: TGTGCCAGTAGTATTTCACAGGGGGTGATTGAAAAACTGTTTTTT.

The chain uses TRBV19 and TRBJ1-5; 7 nucleotides line up with TRBD1. CDR3 length equals 14 residues. The germline V gene has CDR1 LNHDA and CDR2 SQIVND (reference sequence). V lost 6 bases, J lost 6 bases, and 8 bases stayed unmatched. The CDR3 DNA reads as TGTGCCAGTAGCAATACAGGGGTAGGTCAGCCCCAGCATTTT. It codes for CASSNTGVGQPQHF.

This chain links TRBV20-1 with TRBJ2-7; tentatively, D is TRBD1 (6 bases). Looked up from germline, CDR1 is DFQATT and CDR2 is SNEGSKA (reference sequence). V lost 5 bases and J 7 bases, leaving 12 bases between the germline ends. The CDR3 is made up of 11 amino acids. CDR3 region: CSAAGAGEQYF. In DNA, the CDR3 is TGCAGTGCTGCAGGGGCTGGGGAGCAGTACTTC.

This sequence joins TRBV5-1 and TRBJ2-2, with 9 bases aligning to TRBD1. This CDR3 region has 13 residues. Germline V lookup: CDR1 SGHRS, CDR2 YFSETQ. V lost 5 bases, J lost 6 bases, and 2 bases stayed unmatched. For the CDR3, the DNA is TGCGCCAGCAGGACAGGGGGTCCCGGGGAGCTGTTTTTT. This gives the protein CASRTGGPGELFF.

The chain carries TRBV19 and TRBJ2-7; the D gene is possibly TRBD2 (6 bases). The germline V gene encodes CDR1 LNHDA and CDR2 SQIVND (reference sequence). The CDR3 has 15 residues. Deletions cut 3 bases from V and 5 bases from J, with 17 bases between. This CDR3 reads CASSMRGGTLHEQYF. The CDR3 DNA follows: TGTGCCAGTAGTATGCGTGGAGGGACTTTACACGAGCAGTACTTC. Variable domain in full (rest from reference TRBV19 and TRBJ2-7): DGGITQSPKYLFRKEGQNVTLSCEQNLNHDAMYWYRQDPGQGLRLIYYSQIVNDFQKGDIAEGYSVSREKKESFPLTVTSAQKNPTAFYLCASSMRGGTLHEQYFGPGTRLTVT.

J is TRBJ1-1 and V is TRBV5-1; TRBD1 matches at 9 bases. The junction had 11 bases not matched to a gene; V was cut back by 2 bases and J by 3 bases. This CDR3 comprises 17 residues. The germline V gene has CDR1 SGHRS and CDR2 YFSETQ. The CDR3: CASSLITGGMVYTEAFF. The CDR3 DNA follows: TGCGCCAGCAGCTTAATTACAGGGGGCATGGTGTACACTGAAGCTTTCTTT.

The chain has TRBV2 and TRBJ1-5, with 9 bases matching TRBD1. The CDR3 contains 15 residues. The germline V gene encodes CDR1 SNHLY and CDR2 FYNNEI. V was clipped by 6 bases and J by 4 bases; unmatched bases: 7. The CDR3 region is CASRGTGTTNQPQHF. The CDR3 DNA sequence: TGTGCCAGCAGAGGGACAGGGACGACAAATCAGCCCCAGCATTTT. The full variable domain, completed using reference TRBV2 and TRBJ1-5, is EPEVTQTPSHQVTQMGQEVILRCVPISNHLYFYWYRQILGQKVEFLVSFYNNEISEKSEIFDDQFSVERPDGSNFTLKIRSTKLEDSAMYFCASRGTGTTNQPQHFGDGTRLSIL.

This clone has a handful of counts. The chain employs TRBV30 and TRBJ2-7, with 7 bases aligning to TRBD1. The CDR3 sequence is 12 residues long. CDR1 GTSNPN and CDR2 SVGIG come from the germline V gene (reference sequence). Trimming cost V 6 bases and J 2 bases; bases outside gene matches: 4. The CDR3 loop is CACRQGAYEQYF. The CDR3, as DNA: TGTGCCTGTAGACAGGGCGCCTACGAGCAGTACTTC.

The chain employs TRBV27 and TRBJ2-6, with TRBD2 matching over 8 bases. CDR1 MNHEY and CDR2 SMNVEV come from the germline V gene (reference sequence). Trimming cost V 5 bases and J 0 bases; bases outside gene matches: 9. This CDR3 has 18 amino acids. The CDR3 nucleotides read TGTGCCAGCAGTAAAGAGCGGGGGCGGATCTCTGGGGCCAACGTCCTGACTTTC. Translation gives CASSKERGRISGANVLTF.

This clone turned up a few times. This rearrangement joins TRBV19 to TRBJ1-4; D possibly corresponds to TRBD1 (6 bases). CDR1 is LNHDA, CDR2 SQIVND, per germline (reference sequence). The length of the CDR3 is 13 residues. The ends were cut back, 3 bases at V and 8 bases at J, with 10 bases in the middle. The CDR3 reads CASSISQGEKLFF. In DNA form, the CDR3 reads TGTGCCAGTAGTATTAGCCAGGGGGAAAAACTGTTTTTT. The whole variable domain, filled in from reference TRBV19 and TRBJ1-4, reads DGGITQSPKYLFRKEGQNVTLSCEQNLNHDAMYWYRQDPGQGLRLIYYSQIVNDFQKGDIAEGYSVSREKKESFPLTVTSAQKNPTAFYLCASSISQGEKLFFGSGTQLSVL.

The chain joins TRBV5-6 to TRBJ1-2; tentatively, D is TRBD1 (5 bases). In germline, CDR1 is SGHDT, CDR2 YYEEEE. The CDR3 length is 14 residues. V gave up 4 bases and J gave up 1 base, with 11 bases separating them. This chain's CDR3 is CASSIRDYNYGYTF. The CDR3 DNA reads TGTGCCAGCAGCATCCGGGACTATAACTATGGCTACACCTTC. The entire variable domain, with the rest obtained from reference TRBV5-6 and TRBJ1-2, is as follows: DAGVTQSPTHLIKTRGQQVTLRCSPKSGHDTVSWYQQALGQGPQFIFQYYEEEERQRGNFPDRFSGHQFPNYSSELNVNALLLGDSALYLCASSIRDYNYGYTFGSGTRLTVV.

The chain uses TRBV27 and TRBJ1-2, with 7 bases that match TRBD1. J lost 3 bases, V lost 5 bases, and 3 bases had no gene match. The CDR3 consists of 13 residues. Looked up from germline, CDR1 is MNHEY and CDR2 is SMNVEV (reference sequence). CDR3: CASSLQGYYGYTF. As DNA, the CDR3 is TGTGCCAGCAGTCTACAGGGGTACTATGGCTACACCTTC.

This clone was seen only once. This chain joins TRBV28 and TRBJ2-3; TRBD2 aligns across 11 bases. CDR1 is MDHEN, CDR2 SYDVKM, per germline. The V segment lost 2 bases and the J segment 3 bases; nucleotides outside the gene matches: 4. The CDR3 is 16 residues long. As DNA, the CDR3 is TGTGCCAGCAGTTTACCGGGACTAGCGGTGACAGATACGCAGTATTTT. It is translated as CASSLPGLAVTDTQYF.

CDR3 sequence reads: CASRMEANNQPQHF. The CDR3 nucleotides read TGTGCCAGCAGAATGGAGGCTAACAATCAGCCCCAGCATTTT. V gene TRBV27 combines with J gene TRBJ1-5; D unclear. The V gene lost 6 bases and the J gene lost 3 bases, with 12 bases spanning the gap. This CDR3 region has 14 residues. The germline CDR1 and CDR2 sequences are MNHEY and SMNVEV (reference sequence).

The chain carries TRBV5-1 and TRBJ2-1; 8 bases line up with TRBD2. The V segment lost 4 bases and the J segment 7 bases; nucleotides outside the gene matches: 4. This CDR3 has 13 amino acids. From germline, CDR1 is SGHRS and CDR2 YFSETQ. CDR3 residues: CASSLASGNEQFF. The CDR3 bases are TGCGCCAGCAGCCTGGCTAGCGGGAATGAGCAGTTCTTC.

A single count supports this clone. The CDR3 nucleotides are TGTGCCAGCAGCCAAGGGGGACAAGGAAACACCATATATTTT. It is translated as CASSQGGQGNTIYF. The chain links TRBV3-1 (or the pseudogene TRBV3-2) to TRBJ1-3, with D possibly TRBD1 on 6 matching bases. The CDR3 contains 14 residues. CDR1 and CDR2 from the germline V gene are LGHDT and YNNKEL (reference sequence). V was pared by 1 base and J by 4 bases, with 8 bases between.

This sequence joins TRBV9 and TRBJ2-2; tentatively, D is TRBD1 (5 bases). Trimming shortened V by 3 bases and J by 3 bases, and 9 bases separated the two germline ends. This CDR3 spans 14 amino acids. In germline, CDR1 is SGDLS, CDR2 YYNGEE. CDR3 in amino acids: CASSAQGHTGELFF. DNA for the CDR3: TGTGCCAGCAGCGCCCAGGGCCACACCGGGGAGCTGTTTTTT.

The sample holds a few counts of this clone. The rearrangement uses TRBV28 and TRBJ1-3, with a possible D match to TRBD1 (5 bases). The V end lost 3 bases, the J end lost 7 bases, and 13 bases lay between the germline ends. CDR3 size: 14 residues. Germline loops: CDR1 MDHEN, CDR2 SYDVKM. Here the CDR3 DNA reads TGTGCCAGCAGTTTGCCGGGGGGAAGGAACACCATATATTTT. The encoded protein is CASSLPGGRNTIYF.

In nucleotides, the CDR3 is TGTGCCAGCAGCCCCTACGCGGGGGGCGTAAATAATTCACCCCTCCACTTT. Translating it yields CASSPYAGGVNNSPLHF. The chain joins TRBV5-6 to TRBJ1-6, with a possible D match to TRBD1 (6 bases). V gave up 4 bases and J gave up 5 bases, with 19 bases separating them. The CDR3 has 17 amino acids. The germline gives CDR1 SGHDT, CDR2 YYEEEE.

V is TRBV11-2 and J is TRBJ1-2, with 9 bases lining up with TRBD1. The CDR3 spans 17 residues. Trimming at V came to 0 bases and at J to 6 bases, leaving 11 bases not matched to a gene. Germline V lookup: CDR1 SGHAT, CDR2 FQNNGV. The CDR3 sequence is CASSLELSGRDRDGYTF. The CDR3 nucleotides are TGTGCCAGCAGCTTAGAGCTGTCCGGGAGGGACAGGGATGGCTACACCTTC.

This chain links TRBV6-5 with TRBJ1-1, with 7 bases that match TRBD1. The CDR3 is 14 residues long. V was pared by 7 bases and J by 5 bases, with 10 bases of the junction left unmatched. Germline V gene sequence: CDR1 MNHEY, CDR2 SVGAGI. The CDR3 loop reads CASTRDSLQTEAFF. The CDR3 DNA sequence: TGTGCCAGCACCCGGGACAGCCTACAAACTGAAGCTTTCTTT.